Sequencing of this T cell receptor beta chain was carried out in a study of blood T cell repertoires in COVID-19 (dated by TCRdb to about 2020). Concerning the study at large: Collaborator samples came from the United States, Italy and Spain and covered acute and convalescent phases of COVID-19. The repertoires were made available in a free public database intended to serve as a resource for research on the immune response to SARS-CoV-2. Sample metadata almost always included a de-identified subject ID, COVID-19 status, age in years and sex. The material from the prospective study consisted of cDNA or gDNA derived from T cells, B-cell-depleted T cells, or PBMCs. Subjects who had been exposed to COVID-19, were actively infected with it, or had recovered from it provided the deeply sampled blood TCRbeta repertoires that made up the dataset. Samples came from the ongoing ImmuneRACE study (first 160 participants) plus 1,254 subjects from 6 global collaborators. HLA class I and class II types, where available, came from metadata supplied by the sample provider rather than from assay-based typing. What the study reported, not specific to this receptor: The quantity of clinical and demographic metadata differed by source and by participant and was supplied without curation.

Another Seattle source contributed samples from volunteer blood donors who had recovered from COVID-19. Each collaborating institution followed its own protocols to collect whole blood in K2EDTA tubes. For TCRbeta analysis, collaborators shipped samples in one of three forms: frozen whole blood, isolated PBMCs, or DNA extracted from either of those sample types. According to the germline V gene (reference sequence), CDR1 reads SEHNR and CDR2 reads FQNEAQ. A distance of 10 bases separates the germline ends of V and J, which lose 1 base and 4 bases respectively. Including cysteine and phenylalanine, the CDR3 has 15 amino acids. This entry keeps only the CDR3 DNA: 45 bases, framed from base 1. This clone was picked up a small number of times. The antigen it binds to is not known. The input lacks base qualities; no much larger clone sits a single base away. The immunoSEQ Assay, a bias-controlled multiplex PCR, was used to amplify TCRbeta CDR3 regions from genomic DNA. The paper's processing steps were these. Within the assay, amplification of reference gene primers was used to estimate how many nucleated cells each sample contained. To quantify the absolute abundance of each unique TCRbeta CDR3 rearrangement, sequence reads were collapsed and filtered. Productive Simpson clonality was computed per sample as the square root of Simpson's diversity index over productive rearrangements. Held by TCRdb, this immuneACCESS table contains in-frame sequences only and omits some clones. Under half of the omission traces to an unresolved V gene where checked; the cause of the rest is unknown. The V and J calls and clone size were taken over from that table, and D and trimming were inferred from the DNA. The sample data list roughly 120,000 clones, and about nine tenths of these were observed just once. Roughly 7.9% of the sample rests with the top ten.

Material for sequencing was peripheral blood. The rearrangement joined TRBV7-9 to TRBJ2-2; a tentative D call is TRBD1 (5 bases match). This TCR derives from a man aged 70-80 years who had recovered from COVID-19. The DNA sequence is TGTGCCAGCAGCTTAGGCCCAGGGATCACCGGGGAGCTGTTTTTT. Its product reads: CASSLGPGITGELFF.